These 10 T cell receptor beta chains were all obtained from the same sample, sequenced in a study of T cells in localized non-small cell lung cancer. Only in-frame clones appear in the TCRdb table, and some are missing; sequencing was by immunoSEQ multiplex PCR. The sample carries roughly 30,000 clones, 70% to 90% recorded once. The input for sequencing was peripheral blood, taken before any cancer treatment. The receptors here all came from a woman aged 18-49 years with stage I lung adenocarcinoma.

The rearrangement uses TRBV4-3 and TRBJ1-2; a weak D match, TRBD1 (6 bases). In germline, CDR1 is LGHNA, CDR2 YSLEER. The V and J ends lost 4 bases and 4 bases respectively, with 10 bases between them. The CDR3 has 13 amino acids. CDR3 sequence (DNA): TGCGCCAGCAGCCCAGGGGCCAGCTATGGCTACACCTTC. It codes for CASSPGASYGYTF.

The rearrangement links TRBV2 to TRBJ2-2; 8 nucleotides align to TRBD2. Trimming cost V 9 bases and J 0 bases; bases outside gene matches: 6. Germline values: CDR1 SNHLY, CDR2 FYNNEI. The CDR3 sequence is 15 residues long. The CDR3 loop reads CARQTSATNTGELFF. CDR3 DNA sequence: TGTGCCAGACAGACTAGCGCGACGAACACCGGGGAGCTGTTTTTT.

The V call is TRBV5-1, the J call TRBJ2-3, with TRBD2 identical over 13 bases. The CDR3 has 18 residues. Unmatched junction bases numbered 10, after V lost 4 bases and J lost 2 bases. Germline V gene lookup returns CDR1 SGHRS and CDR2 YFSETQ. The CDR3 spells CASSPSSLAGGTTDTQYF. The CDR3 region has the DNA TGCGCCAGCAGCCCGTCGTCACTAGCGGGAGGGACCACAGATACGCAGTATTTT.

J is TRBJ2-3 and V is TRBV5-8; tentative D call: TRBD2 (5 bases). V was pared by 0 bases and J by 5 bases, with 10 bases between. Germline V gene lookup returns CDR1 SGHTS and CDR2 YDEGEE. The CDR3 has 14 amino acids. DNA for the CDR3: TGTGCCAGCAGCTTGGGAGCTAGCCTAGATACGCAGTATTTT. Protein product: CASSLGASLDTQYF.

The chain uses TRBV6-5 and TRBJ2-6; a weak D match, TRBD2 (5 bases). The CDR3 consists of 16 residues. V was pared by 0 bases and J by 0 bases, with 6 bases between. Germline V lookup: CDR1 MNHEY, CDR2 SVGAGI. DNA of the CDR3: TGTGCCAGCAGTTACTCGGAGGACTCTGGGGCCAACGTCCTGACTTTC. Protein product: CASSYSEDSGANVLTF.

This chain links TRBV19 with TRBJ2-4, with 8 positions matching TRBD1. J gave up 6 bases and V 6 bases, and 7 bases lay outside the gene matches. This CDR3 has 14 amino acids. The germline V gene encodes CDR1 LNHDA and CDR2 SQIVND (reference sequence). CDR3 nucleotide sequence: TGTGCCAGTAGGGCTCAGGGGGCGTTAAACATTCAGTACTTC. The encoded protein is CASRAQGALNIQYF.

V gene TRBV11-3 combines with J gene TRBJ1-1, with D possibly matching TRBD1 (5 bases). Germline CDR1 and CDR2: SGHNT and YENEEA. V was shortened by 5 bases and J by 11 bases, with 18 bases between the two germline ends. The CDR3 spans 13 residues. CDR3 region: CASSPGQAFWAFF. CDR3 coding DNA: TGTGCCAGCAGCCCAGGGCAGGCTTTTTGGGCTTTCTTT.

The J gene is TRBJ1-2, the V gene TRBV7-3; D might be TRBD1 (5 bases). The CDR3 consists of 15 residues. Trimming removed 0 bases from V and 3 bases from J, with 11 bases in between. Germline V CDR1 and CDR2: SGHTA, FQGTGA. For the CDR3, the DNA is TGTGCCAGCAGCTTAACCGGGGCGGGGGACTATGGCTACACCTTC. It specifies CASSLTGAGDYGYTF.

The chain employs TRBV7-9 and TRBJ2-7, with D maybe TRBD1 (5 bases). V was shortened by 7 bases and J by 2 bases, with 12 bases between the two germline ends. Germline CDR1 reads SEHNR; CDR2 reads FQNEAQ (reference sequence). This CDR3 has 13 amino acids. CDR3 nucleotides: TGTGCCAGCATGGAAGGGGCGGCCTACGAGCAGTACTTC. It yields the protein CASMEGAAYEQYF.

The CDR3 sequence is CSVERYNEQFF. The CDR3 DNA follows: TGCAGCGTCGAAAGATACAATGAGCAGTTCTTC. The rearrangement joins TRBV29-1 to TRBJ2-1; no clear D. The V gene's germline CDR1 is SQVTM and CDR2 ANQGSEA. Trimming removed 6 bases at V and 4 bases at J, with 7 bases between. This CDR3 spans 11 amino acids.